These 27 T cell receptor beta chains were sequenced from one sample in a study of cytomegalovirus exposure and HLA in healthy donors. The study ran its PCR with 60 Vbeta and 13 Jbeta primers. Profiling relied on immunoSEQ multiplex PCR, and the TCRdb table lists in-frame clones only, not all of them. The sample lists 160,000 or so clones, 70% to 85% occurring once. The specimen sequenced was PBMCs. Source of these receptors: a man aged 35 to 55 in good health and CMV-seronegative.

The rearrangement joins TRBV9 to TRBJ2-3; the D is unclear. Germline V lookup: CDR1 SGDLS, CDR2 YYNGEE. Trimming left V 0 bases short and J 7 bases short, with 12 bases between. CDR3 length equals 14 residues. The CDR3 here is CASSVDEILNTQYF. The CDR3 DNA reads TGTGCCAGCAGCGTAGATGAGATTTTGAATACGCAGTATTTT.

The chain employs TRBV7-2 and TRBJ2-6; a possible D gene is TRBD2 (6 bases). Trimming cost V 4 bases and J 0 bases, with 16 bases left between them. This CDR3 is 18 amino acids long. Germline V CDR1 and CDR2: SGHTA, FQGNSA. CDR3 region: CASSSRGGAISGANVLTF. The CDR3, as DNA: TGTGCCAGCAGCTCCCGGGGAGGCGCCATCTCTGGGGCCAACGTCCTGACTTTC.

The chain's CDR3 is CASSALAGLNTGELFF. DNA of the CDR3: TGTGCCAGCAGCGCCCTAGCGGGGCTGAACACCGGGGAGCTGTTTTTT. The gene calls are TRBV9 and TRBJ2-2; TRBD2 aligns across 9 bases. The ends lost 3 bases at V and 1 base at J; junction bases unmatched: 4. Germline CDR1 SGDLS, CDR2 YYNGEE. The CDR3 runs to 16 residues.

V and J are TRBV6-5 and TRBJ2-1, with TRBD2 identical over 13 bases. Germline CDR1 reads MNHEY; CDR2 reads SVGAGI. The CDR3 length is 15 residues. The V gene end was trimmed by 5 bases and the J gene end by 9 bases; junction bases not matched to a gene: 7. This CDR3 reads CASSTTSGGGGEQFF. The CDR3 coding sequence is TGTGCCAGCAGTACCACTAGCGGGGGGGGAGGTGAGCAGTTCTTC.

The CDR3: CASSPRTGGGSPLHF. The CDR3 DNA reads as TGTGCCAGCAGCCCTCGGACAGGGGGCGGATCACCCCTCCACTTT. This chain joins TRBV7-6 and TRBJ1-6; 11 nucleotides line up with TRBD1. This CDR3 has 15 residues. With V trimmed by 5 bases and J by 10 bases, 7 bases remained unmatched. Germline values: CDR1 SGHVS, CDR2 FNYEAQ.

This clone was seen just once. Other DNA sequences from this sample encode an identical CDR3 as well. Written as DNA, the CDR3 is TGTGCCAGCAGTTTAGGAGTGGGTGCCTACGAGCAGTACTTC. Translating it yields CASSLGVGAYEQYF. V and J are TRBV27 and TRBJ2-7; D not resolved. The CDR3 covers 14 residues. V lost 2 bases to trimming and J lost 2 bases, with 10 bases between them. CDR1 is MNHEY, CDR2 SMNVEV, per germline (reference sequence).

The rearrangement links TRBV4-3 to TRBJ2-7, with D possibly being TRBD1 (6 bases). Germline CDR1 is LGHNA and CDR2 is YSLEER. This CDR3 has 14 amino acids. V lost 0 bases and J lost 3, with 9 bases in between. The CDR3 sequence is CASSQENRDYEQYF. In DNA form, the CDR3 reads TGCGCCAGCAGCCAAGAAAACAGGGACTACGAGCAGTACTTC.

This chain links TRBV28 with TRBJ1-5; 7 bases fit TRBD1. V was pared by 4 bases and J by 2 bases, with 11 bases of the junction left unmatched. The CDR3 loop spans 17 amino acids. CDR1 is MDHEN and CDR2 is SYDVKM in the germline V gene. CDR3: CASSYFLDRRRNQPQHF. Here the CDR3 DNA reads TGTGCCAGCAGTTACTTCCTGGACAGGCGGCGCAATCAGCCCCAGCATTTT.

This clone was seen once. J is TRBJ2-2 and V is TRBV2; D remains unclear. The germline CDR1 and CDR2 sequences are SNHLY and FYNNEI. This CDR3 contains 15 residues. Deletions cut 6 bases from V and 2 bases from J, with 13 bases between. The CDR3 bases are TGTGCCAGCAGATTGGTGGCCTTAAACACCGGGGAGCTGTTTTTT. Translation: CASRLVALNTGELFF. Complete variable domain (other parts from reference TRBV2 and TRBJ2-2): EPEVTQTPSHQVTQMGQEVILRCVPISNHLYFYWYRQILGQKVEFLVSFYNNEISEKSEIFDDQFSVERPDGSNFTLKIRSTKLEDSAMYFCASRLVALNTGELFFGEGSRLTVL.

This chain connects TRBV19 to TRBJ1-1; 7 nucleotides match TRBD1. The junction had 17 bases not matched to a gene; V was cut back by 5 bases and J by 11 bases. The germline V gene encodes CDR1 LNHDA and CDR2 SQIVND (reference sequence). CDR3 length: 15 amino acids. CDR3 protein: CASSSDRDGTFEAFF. CDR3 sequence (DNA): TGTGCCAGTAGTTCTGACAGGGATGGAACATTCGAGGCTTTCTTT.

CDR3 sequence: CASSETSVSYNEQFF. Here the CDR3 DNA reads TGTGCCAGCAGCGAGACTAGCGTATCCTACAATGAGCAGTTCTTC. The chain combines TRBV9 with TRBJ2-1; 8 bases agree with TRBD2. The CDR3 length is 15 residues. The V gene end was trimmed by 3 bases and the J gene end by 1 base; junction bases not matched to a gene: 3. CDR1 and CDR2 (germline): SGDLS, YYNGEE.

CDR3 nucleotides: TGTGCCATCAGTGTGAACGAAGGGGGAGAGACCCAGTACTTC. Translated: CAISVNEGGETQYF. This chain joins TRBV10-3 and TRBJ2-5; D possibly corresponds to TRBD1 (6 bases). With 4 bases removed from V and 4 bases from J, the gap between germline ends came to 13 bases. Germline CDR1 reads ENHRY; CDR2 reads SYGVKD. The CDR3 spans 14 residues.

V and J are TRBV6-5 and TRBJ1-2; 8 bases line up with TRBD1. The V gene end was trimmed by 7 bases and the J gene end by 4 bases; junction bases not matched to a gene: 8. CDR3 length equals 14 residues. Germline loops: CDR1 MNHEY, CDR2 SVGAGI. CDR3 nucleotides: TGTGCCAGCAAGCAGGGGGCGGGGATCTATGGCTACACCTTC. Translated, it gives CASKQGAGIYGYTF.

The gene calls are TRBV5-1 and TRBJ1-2, with no clear D. Germline V gene sequence: CDR1 SGHRS, CDR2 YFSETQ. This CDR3 contains 15 residues. Between the trimmed V and J ends, which lost 4 bases and 4 bases, there was a span of 17 bases. The CDR3 protein is CASSPYTQEGYGYTF. The DNA of the CDR3 is TGCGCCAGCAGCCCCTACACTCAGGAAGGCTATGGCTACACCTTC.

This clone was observed once. V is TRBV5-6 and J is TRBJ1-6, with 7 bases fitting TRBD1. The CDR3 spans 13 residues. The J segment lost 11 bases and the V segment lost 4 bases, leaving 6 bases of the junction unmatched. Germline CDR1 SGHDT, CDR2 YYEEEE. This chain's CDR3 is CASSRQGTAPLHF. CDR3 DNA sequence: TGTGCCAGCAGCCGACAGGGAACGGCACCCCTCCACTTT.

CDR3 sequence: CASSPDWSSYEQYF. The CDR3 bases are TGTGCCAGCAGCCCGGACTGGAGCTCCTACGAGCAGTACTTC. J is TRBJ2-7 and V is TRBV6-5; tentative D call: TRBD2 (5 bases). This CDR3 is 14 amino acids long. The germline V gene encodes CDR1 MNHEY and CDR2 SVGAGI. Trimming left V 6 bases short and J 0 bases short, with 12 bases between.

The rearrangement uses TRBV27 and TRBJ2-7; the D gene is possibly TRBD1 (5 bases). The CDR3 is 13 amino acids. Germline-derived CDR1 and CDR2 are MNHEY and SMNVEV (reference sequence). Trimming stripped 2 bases from V and 6 bases from J, with 11 bases between. The chain's CDR3 is CASSLSWGGEQYF. The DNA of the CDR3 is TGTGCCAGCAGTTTAAGCTGGGGCGGCGAGCAGTACTTC.

Comment on this clone: This specimen includes other DNA sequences encoding the same CDR3. The CDR3 coding sequence is TGTGCCAGCAGTTTACAGGGGACCTACGAGCAGTACTTC. Its protein product is CASSLQGTYEQYF. The chain carries TRBV27 and TRBJ2-7; D may be TRBD1 (6 bases). V lost 2 bases to trimming and J lost 2 bases, with 7 bases between them. Germline loops: CDR1 MNHEY, CDR2 SMNVEV (reference sequence). This CDR3 is built from 13 residues.

The gene calls are TRBV11-2 and TRBJ2-5, with D uncertain. CDR1 and CDR2 from the germline V gene are SGHAT and FQNNGV. This CDR3 has 13 residues. V gave up 4 bases and J gave up 1 base, with 7 bases separating them. The CDR3 sequence: CASSSPGQETQYF. CDR3 bases: TGTGCCAGCAGCTCCCCGGGCCAAGAGACCCAGTACTTC.

The V and J genes are TRBV7-2 and TRBJ1-5, with 7 bases that match TRBD1. This CDR3 has 16 residues. Looked up from germline, CDR1 is SGHTA and CDR2 is FQGNSA. Trimming took 1 base from V and 6 from J; bases not matched to a gene: 9. The CDR3 loop reads CASSLVGRGASQPQHF. The CDR3, as DNA: TGTGCCAGCAGCTTAGTGGGCAGGGGGGCGAGTCAGCCCCAGCATTTT. The entire variable domain, with the rest obtained from reference TRBV7-2 and TRBJ1-5, is as follows: GAGVSQSPSNKVTEKGKDVELRCDPISGHTALYWYRQSLGQGLEFLIYFQGNSAPDKSGLPSDRFSAERTGGSVSTLTIQRTQQEDSAVYLCASSLVGRGASQPQHFGDGTRLSIL.

CDR3 sequence: CAWTDGLLAKNIQYF. The CDR3 region has the DNA TGTGCCTGGACCGACGGACTACTAGCCAAAAACATTCAGTACTTC. This chain joins TRBV30 and TRBJ2-4, with a possible D match to TRBD2 (6 bases). The V end lost 4 bases, the J end lost 0 bases, and 13 bases lay between the germline ends. This CDR3 has 15 residues. CDR1 and CDR2 (germline): GTSNPN, SVGIG (reference sequence).

The count of this clone is one. The chain recombines TRBV5-1 with TRBJ2-3, with TRBD2 matching over 12 bases. Germline V gene data show CDR1 as SGHRS and CDR2 as YFSETQ. The V gene end was trimmed by 2 bases and the J gene end by 1 base; junction bases not matched to a gene: 14. The CDR3 length is 20 residues. DNA of the CDR3: TGCGCCAGCAGCTTTTCCAGGACTAGCGGGGTCTTACGGGGCACAGATACGCAGTATTTT. Translation: CASSFSRTSGVLRGTDTQYF.

The CDR3 sequence: CASSASGGLNYEQYF. CDR3 bases: TGTGCCAGCAGTGCTAGCGGGGGACTTAATTACGAGCAGTACTTC. The genes are TRBV25-1 and TRBJ2-7, with 10 positions matching TRBD2. The CDR3 is 15 amino acids. Germline V gives CDR1 MGHDK, CDR2 SYGVNS. With 4 bases clipped from V and 4 bases from J, the junction kept 7 bases outside the gene matches.

In nucleotides, the CDR3 is TGTGCCAGCAGCTGGAGACCGGGACAGGGCCGCGTCCTGACTTTC. Amino acids: CASSWRPGQGRVLTF. This chain uses TRBV5-6 with TRBJ2-6, with TRBD1 matching 9 bases. V lost 3 bases, J lost 12 bases, and 10 bases stayed unmatched. CDR1 and CDR2 (germline): SGHDT, YYEEEE. This CDR3 comprises 15 residues.

This clone was seen once. V and J are TRBV7-3 and TRBJ1-1; D ambiguous. Trimming left V 3 bases short and J 0 bases short, with 8 bases between. CDR3 length equals 14 residues. Germline V lookup: CDR1 SGHTA, CDR2 FQGTGA. The CDR3 here is CASSLTSVNTEAFF. The CDR3 bases are TGTGCCAGCAGCTTGACATCAGTGAACACTGAAGCTTTCTTT.

This CDR3 is CASSIGRTTSNQPQHF. CDR3 DNA: TGTGCCAGTAGTATAGGGAGGACGACTAGCAATCAGCCCCAGCATTTT. The chain is built from TRBV19 and TRBJ1-5, with D hard to call. V lost 1 base and J 0 bases, leaving 10 bases between the germline ends. The CDR3 extends over 16 amino acids. Germline CDR1 LNHDA, CDR2 SQIVND (reference sequence).

This chain connects TRBV5-4 to TRBJ2-1; TRBD1 aligns across 8 bases. CDR1 and CDR2 from the germline V gene are SGHNT and YYREEE (reference sequence). This CDR3 spans 16 amino acids. V gave up 4 bases and J gave up 0 bases; unmatched junction bases: 6. CDR3 DNA: TGTGCCAGCAGCCCGGGACAGGAAAGCTCCTACAATGAGCAGTTCTTC. It specifies CASSPGQESSYNEQFF.